This TCR beta chain was recorded in a study of T cell responses to AZD1222 COVID-19 vaccine. About this clone itself: What it binds is unknown.

The CDR3 is 19 amino acids. The V gene's germline CDR1 is SGHDT and CDR2 YYEEEE. Between the trimmed V and J ends, which lost 10 bases and 7 bases, there was a span of 33 bases. General study results and limits: Repertoire samples came only from after the peak T cell response. Distributed over spike, vaccine-associated CD4 TCRs predominated at 160-218 and 743-854. Clonal diversity was possibly underestimated, and the donors were mostly white British, with more females. Two doses of AZD1222 preceded a rise in Spike-specific TCR breadth and depth.

TCRdb's copy holds only in-frame clones and misses some; the assay was immunoSEQ multiplex PCR. The sample includes more than 100,000 clones, 85% to 95% of them seen just once. The sequence was obtained from an adult in good health. The gene calls are TRBV5-6 and TRBJ1-6; D is possibly TRBD1 (5 bases). This material consisted of peripheral blood, taken on day 0 of AZD1222 vaccination. The CDR3 loop is CAAKAPGGGLGRRNSPLHF. The CDR3 nucleotides are TGTGCCGCTAAAGCTCCCGGGGGAGGTCTCGGTCGTCGGAATTCACCCCTCCACTTT.